This TCR beta chain was recorded in a study of shared clonotypes between healthy human individuals. Study-level background: Donors were two women and a few men aged 18 to 49.

Trimming removed 1 base from V and 8 bases from J, with 12 bases in between. Germline CDR1 is SGHTS and CDR2 is YDEGEE. This CDR3 has 14 amino acids. In this sample, this clone turned up once. Its antigen is unknown. Only in-frame clones appear in the TCRdb table, and some are missing; sequencing was by immunoSEQ multiplex PCR. Here the sample spans approximately 340,000 clones, roughly 80% being singletons. Study observations and caveats: The researchers took only blood, and tissue repertoires probably look different. It was anticipated that sequencing depth would influence how many clonotypes donors shared.

The sequencing input was memory CD4+ T cells sorted from blood. Subset specified: CD45RA-negative fraction. J is TRBJ1-4 and V is TRBV5-8; D might be TRBD1 (5 bases). The TCR originated in a young man in good health. CDR3 nucleotide sequence: TGTGCCAGCAGCTTGTTGGGACCAACCGAAAAACTGTTTTTT. It translates to CASSLLGPTEKLFF.